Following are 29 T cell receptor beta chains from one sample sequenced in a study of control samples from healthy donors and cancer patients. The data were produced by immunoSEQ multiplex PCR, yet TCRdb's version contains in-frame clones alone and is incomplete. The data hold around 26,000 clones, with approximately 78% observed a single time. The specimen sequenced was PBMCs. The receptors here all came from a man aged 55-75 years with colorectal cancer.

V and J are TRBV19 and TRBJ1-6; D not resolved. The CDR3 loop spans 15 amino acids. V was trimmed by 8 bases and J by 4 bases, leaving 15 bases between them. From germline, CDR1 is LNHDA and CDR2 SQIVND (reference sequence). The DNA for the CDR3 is TGTGCCAGTGTAGAAGGGAGATCGTATAATTCACCCCTCCACTTT. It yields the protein CASVEGRSYNSPLHF.

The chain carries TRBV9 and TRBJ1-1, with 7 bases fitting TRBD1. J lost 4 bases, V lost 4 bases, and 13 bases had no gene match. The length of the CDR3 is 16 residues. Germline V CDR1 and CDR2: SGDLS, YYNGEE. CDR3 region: CASSPHLGTASTEAFF. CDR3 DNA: TGTGCCAGCAGCCCTCACCTTGGGACAGCCAGCACTGAAGCTTTCTTT.

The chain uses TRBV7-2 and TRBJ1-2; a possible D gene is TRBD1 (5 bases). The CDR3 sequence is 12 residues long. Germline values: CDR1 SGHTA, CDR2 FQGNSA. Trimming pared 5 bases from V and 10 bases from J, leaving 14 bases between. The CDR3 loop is CASSPDSPVYTF. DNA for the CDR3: TGTGCCAGCAGCCCCGACAGTCCCGTCTACACCTTC.

CDR3 nucleotides: TGTGCCAGCAGCTTAGGCGGGTATAATTCACCCCTCCACTTT. As protein: CASSLGGYNSPLHF. The J gene is TRBJ1-6, the V gene TRBV11-2; D not resolved. The V gene lost 1 base and the J gene lost 4 bases, with 5 bases spanning the gap. Germline V gene data show CDR1 as SGHAT and CDR2 as FQNNGV. The CDR3 has 14 residues.

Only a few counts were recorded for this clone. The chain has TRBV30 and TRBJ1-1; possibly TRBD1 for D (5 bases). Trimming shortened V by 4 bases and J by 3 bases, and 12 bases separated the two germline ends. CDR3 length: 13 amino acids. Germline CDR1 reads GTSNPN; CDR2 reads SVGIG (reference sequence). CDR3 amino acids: CAWTRDGHTEAFF. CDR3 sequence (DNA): TGTGCCTGGACCCGGGACGGGCACACTGAAGCTTTCTTT.

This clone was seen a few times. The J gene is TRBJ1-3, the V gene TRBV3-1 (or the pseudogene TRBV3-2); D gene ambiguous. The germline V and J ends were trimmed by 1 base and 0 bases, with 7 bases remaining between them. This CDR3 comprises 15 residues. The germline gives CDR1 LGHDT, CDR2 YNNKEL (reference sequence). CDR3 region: CASSQAKLSGNTIYF. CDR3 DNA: TGTGCCAGCAGCCAAGCGAAGCTCTCTGGAAACACCATATATTTT.

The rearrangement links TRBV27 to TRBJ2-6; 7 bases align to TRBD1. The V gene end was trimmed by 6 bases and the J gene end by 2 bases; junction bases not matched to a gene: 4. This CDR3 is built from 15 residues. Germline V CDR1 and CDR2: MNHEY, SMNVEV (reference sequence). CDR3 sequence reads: CASSSRGTGANVLTF. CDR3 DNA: TGTGCCAGCAGCTCCAGGGGGACTGGGGCCAACGTCCTGACTTTC. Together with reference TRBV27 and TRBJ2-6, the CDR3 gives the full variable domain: EAQVTQNPRYLITVTGKKLTVTCSQNMNHEYMSWYRQDPGLGLRQIYYSMNVEVTDKGDVPEGYKVSRKEKRNFPLILESPSPNQTSLYFCASSSRGTGANVLTFGAGSRLTVL.

The CDR3 coding sequence is TGTGCCAGCAGTCCCCGGCGGGACTACTATCTCGCGAACACCGGGGAGCTGTTTTTT. Its translation: CASSPRRDYYLANTGELFF. V is TRBV7-9 and J is TRBJ2-2; 7 nucleotides match TRBD2. Looked up from germline, CDR1 is SEHNR and CDR2 is FQNEAQ (reference sequence). The V segment lost 6 bases and the J segment 0 bases; nucleotides outside the gene matches: 16. This CDR3 has 19 amino acids.

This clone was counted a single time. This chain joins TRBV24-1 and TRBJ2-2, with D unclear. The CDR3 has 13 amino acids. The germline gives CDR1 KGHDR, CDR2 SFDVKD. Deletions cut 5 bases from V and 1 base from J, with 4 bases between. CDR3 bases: TGTGCCACCAGTGTGGGGAACACCGGGGAGCTGTTTTTT. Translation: CATSVGNTGELFF.

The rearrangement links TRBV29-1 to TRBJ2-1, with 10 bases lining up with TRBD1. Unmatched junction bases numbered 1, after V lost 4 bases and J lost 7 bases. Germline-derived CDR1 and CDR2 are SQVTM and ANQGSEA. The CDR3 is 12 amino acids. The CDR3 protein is CSVGTGGNEQFF. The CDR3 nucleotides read TGCAGCGTTGGGACAGGGGGGAATGAGCAGTTCTTC.

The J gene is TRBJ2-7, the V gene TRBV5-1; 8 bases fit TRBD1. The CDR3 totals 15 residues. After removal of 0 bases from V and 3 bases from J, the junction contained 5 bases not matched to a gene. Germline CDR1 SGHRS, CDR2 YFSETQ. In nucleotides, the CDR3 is TGCGCCAGCAGCTTGGAGCCAGGGACAGGCTACGAGCAGTACGTC. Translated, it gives CASSLEPGTGYEQYV.

The CDR3 protein is CASSATGNTGELFF. CDR3 in DNA: TGCGCCAGCAGCGCCACAGGGAACACCGGGGAGCTGTTTTTT. J is TRBJ2-2 and V is TRBV5-1; TRBD1 is a possible D gene (5 bases). This CDR3 region has 14 residues. V lost 4 bases, J lost 1 base, and 8 bases lay in between. Germline CDR1 SGHRS, CDR2 YFSETQ.

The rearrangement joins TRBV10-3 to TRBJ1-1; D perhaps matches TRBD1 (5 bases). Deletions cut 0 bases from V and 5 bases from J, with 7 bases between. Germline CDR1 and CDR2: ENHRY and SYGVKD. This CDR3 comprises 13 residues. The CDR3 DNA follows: TGTGCCATCAGTGAGTCGGCAGGGACTGAAGCTTTCTTT. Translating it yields CAISESAGTEAFF.

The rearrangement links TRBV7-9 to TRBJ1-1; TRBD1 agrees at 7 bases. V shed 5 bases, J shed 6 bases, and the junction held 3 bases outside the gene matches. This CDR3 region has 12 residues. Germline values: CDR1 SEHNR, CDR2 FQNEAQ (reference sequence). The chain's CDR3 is CASSRQGAEAFF. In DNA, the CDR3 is TGTGCCAGCAGCCGACAGGGCGCTGAAGCTTTCTTT. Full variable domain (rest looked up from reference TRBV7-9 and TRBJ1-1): DTGVSQNPRHKITKRGQNVTFRCDPISEHNRLYWYRQTLGQGPEFLTYFQNEAQLEKSRLLSDRFSAERPKGSFSTLEIQRTEQGDSAMYLCASSRQGAEAFFGQGTRLTVV.

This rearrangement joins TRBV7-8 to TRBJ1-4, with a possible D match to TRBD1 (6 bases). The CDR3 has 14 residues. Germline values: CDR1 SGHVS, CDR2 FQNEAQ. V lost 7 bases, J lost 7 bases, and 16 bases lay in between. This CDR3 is CASNPQGVGEKLFF. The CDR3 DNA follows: TGTGCCAGCAACCCACAGGGCGTGGGTGAAAAACTGTTTTTT.

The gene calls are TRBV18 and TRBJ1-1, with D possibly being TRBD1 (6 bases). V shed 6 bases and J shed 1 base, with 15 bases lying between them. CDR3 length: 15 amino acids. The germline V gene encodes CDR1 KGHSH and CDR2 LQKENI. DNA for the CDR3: TGTGCCAGCTCCATAATGGCAGGGGCGAACACTGAAGCTTTCTTT. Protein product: CASSIMAGANTEAFF. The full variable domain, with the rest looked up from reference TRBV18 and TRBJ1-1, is NAGVMQNPRHLVRRRGQEARLRCSPMKGHSHVYWYRQLPEEGLKFMVYLQKENIIDESGMPKERFSAEFPKEGPSILRIQQVVRGDSAAYFCASSIMAGANTEAFFGQGTRLTVV.

This CDR3 reads CASSLWSMGYTF. The CDR3 DNA reads TGTGCCAGCAGCTTATGGAGTATGGGCTACACCTTC. The chain carries TRBV5-6 and TRBJ1-2, with D hard to call. The V and J ends lost 2 bases and 8 bases respectively, with 10 bases between them. CDR1 and CDR2 (germline): SGHDT, YYEEEE. This CDR3 comprises 12 residues.

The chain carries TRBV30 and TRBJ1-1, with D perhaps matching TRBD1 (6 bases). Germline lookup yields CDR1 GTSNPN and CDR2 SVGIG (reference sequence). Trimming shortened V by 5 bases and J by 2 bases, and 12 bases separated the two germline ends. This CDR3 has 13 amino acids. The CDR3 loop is CAWGTTFNTEAFF. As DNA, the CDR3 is TGTGCCTGGGGGACAACCTTCAACACTGAAGCTTTCTTT.

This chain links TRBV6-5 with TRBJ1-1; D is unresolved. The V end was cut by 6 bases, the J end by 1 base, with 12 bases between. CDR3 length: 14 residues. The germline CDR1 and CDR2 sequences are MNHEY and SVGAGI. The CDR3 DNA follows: TGTGCCAGCAGCTTGGACCCCTGGAACACTGAAGCTTTCTTT. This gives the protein CASSLDPWNTEAFF.

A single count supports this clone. In nucleotides, the CDR3 is TGTGCCAGCAGCCAATCGGGGTCTAGCACAGATACGCAGTATTTT. Translated: CASSQSGSSTDTQYF. The rearrangement uses TRBV3-1 (or the pseudogene TRBV3-2) and TRBJ2-3; TRBD2 might be the D (5 bases). V was clipped by 2 bases and J by 0 bases, with 9 bases between them. In germline, CDR1 is LGHDT, CDR2 YNNKEL (reference sequence). The CDR3 has 15 amino acids.

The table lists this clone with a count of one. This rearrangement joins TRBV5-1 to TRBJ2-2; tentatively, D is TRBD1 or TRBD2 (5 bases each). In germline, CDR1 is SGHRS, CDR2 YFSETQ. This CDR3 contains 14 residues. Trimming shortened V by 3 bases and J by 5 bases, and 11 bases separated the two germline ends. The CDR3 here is CASSSGTETGELFF. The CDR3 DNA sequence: TGCGCCAGCAGCTCCGGGACGGAGACCGGGGAGCTGTTTTTT.

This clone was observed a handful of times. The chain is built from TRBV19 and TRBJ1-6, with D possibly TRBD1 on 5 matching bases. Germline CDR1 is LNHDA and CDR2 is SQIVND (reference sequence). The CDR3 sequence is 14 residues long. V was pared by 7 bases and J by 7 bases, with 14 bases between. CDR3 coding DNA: TGTGCCAGTAATTTTTTGGGGGTAAATTCACCCCTCCACTTT. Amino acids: CASNFLGVNSPLHF.

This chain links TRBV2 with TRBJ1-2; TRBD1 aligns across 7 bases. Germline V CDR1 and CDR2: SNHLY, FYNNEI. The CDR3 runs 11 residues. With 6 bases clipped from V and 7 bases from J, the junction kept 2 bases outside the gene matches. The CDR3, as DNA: TGTGCCAGCAGACAGGGGCCTGGCTACACCTTC. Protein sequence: CASRQGPGYTF.

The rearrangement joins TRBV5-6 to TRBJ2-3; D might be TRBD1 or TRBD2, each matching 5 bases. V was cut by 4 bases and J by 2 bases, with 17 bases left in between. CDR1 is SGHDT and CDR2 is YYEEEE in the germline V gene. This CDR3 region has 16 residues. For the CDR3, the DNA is TGTGCCAGCAGCCAACCCCCCGCCGGGGCCACAGATACGCAGTATTTT. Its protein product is CASSQPPAGATDTQYF.

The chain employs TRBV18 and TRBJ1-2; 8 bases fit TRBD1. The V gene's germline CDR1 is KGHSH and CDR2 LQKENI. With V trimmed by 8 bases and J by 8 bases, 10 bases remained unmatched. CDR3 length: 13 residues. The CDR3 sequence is CASKSQGALGYTF. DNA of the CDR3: TGTGCCAGCAAAAGTCAGGGGGCGTTGGGCTACACCTTC.

The CDR3 sequence: CATSRGPPATNEKLFF. In nucleotides, the CDR3 is TGTGCCACCAGCAGAGGCCCCCCGGCAACTAATGAAAAACTGTTTTTT. The chain carries TRBV15 and TRBJ1-4; D gene unclear. The CDR3 is 16 amino acids. Germline values: CDR1 LNHNV, CDR2 YYDKDF (reference sequence). Trimming left V 1 base short and J 0 bases short, with 9 bases between. The full variable domain, with the rest looked up from reference TRBV15 and TRBJ1-4, is DAMVIQNPRYQVTQFGKPVTLSCSQTLNHNVMYWYQQKSSQAPKLLFHYYDKDFNNEADTPDNFQSRRPNTSFCFLDIRSPGLGDTAMYLCATSRGPPATNEKLFFGSGTQLSVL.

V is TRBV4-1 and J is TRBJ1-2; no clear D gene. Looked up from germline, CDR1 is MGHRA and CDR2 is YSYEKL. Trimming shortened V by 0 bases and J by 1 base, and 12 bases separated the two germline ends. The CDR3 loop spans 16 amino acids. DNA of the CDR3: TGCGCCAGCAGCCAAGACGGAGGAGGAATTAACTATGGCTACACCTTC. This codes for CASSQDGGGINYGYTF.

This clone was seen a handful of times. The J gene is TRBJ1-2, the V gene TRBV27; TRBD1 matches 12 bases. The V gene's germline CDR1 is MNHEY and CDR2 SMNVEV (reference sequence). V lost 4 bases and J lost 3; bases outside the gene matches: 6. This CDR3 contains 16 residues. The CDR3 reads CASSSPGTGGHYGYTF. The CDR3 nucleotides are TGTGCCAGCAGTTCACCCGGGACAGGGGGCCACTATGGCTACACCTTC.

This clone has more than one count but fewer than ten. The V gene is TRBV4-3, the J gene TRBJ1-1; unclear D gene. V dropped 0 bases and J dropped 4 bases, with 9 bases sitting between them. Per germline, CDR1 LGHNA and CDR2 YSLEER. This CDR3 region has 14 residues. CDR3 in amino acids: CASSQEGPGTEAFF. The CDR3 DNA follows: TGCGCCAGCAGCCAAGAAGGCCCAGGCACTGAAGCTTTCTTT.